These 18 T cell receptor beta chains originate from one sample sequenced in a study of shared clonotypes between healthy human individuals. Naive CD8 cells lacked CD45RO, underwent positive selection for CCR7 and left out terminally differentiated effector memory CD45RA+ cells. Only in-frame clones appear in the TCRdb table, and some are missing; sequencing was by immunoSEQ multiplex PCR. The profile shows about 2.1 million clones, about 94% of them singletons. Sequencing input: naive CD8+ T cells from PBMCs. Receptor source: a man between 18 and 35 years old in good health. Some clones in this sample may be carry-over from other donors' samples.

The chain carries TRBV2 and TRBJ1-1, with D possibly matching TRBD1 (5 bases). Germline loops: CDR1 SNHLY, CDR2 FYNNEI. V lost 7 bases and J 1 base, leaving 13 bases between the germline ends. This CDR3 is 14 amino acids long. The CDR3 bases are TGTGCCAGCAACACTAGGGGACCGAACACTGAAGCTTTCTTT. It translates to CASNTRGPNTEAFF.

The J gene is TRBJ2-1, the V gene TRBV7-2; 9 nucleotides match TRBD1. From germline, CDR1 is SGHTA and CDR2 FQGNSA. Germline trimming cut 5 bases from V and 6 bases from J; bases unmatched to any gene: 11. The CDR3 has 16 residues. The chain's CDR3 is CASSLPTGGVFNEQFF. The CDR3 region has the DNA TGTGCCAGCAGCCTACCGACAGGGGGTGTTTTCAATGAGCAGTTCTTC. The variable domain in full, with the rest retrieved from reference TRBV7-2 and TRBJ2-1, is GAGVSQSPSNKVTEKGKDVELRCDPISGHTALYWYRQSLGQGLEFLIYFQGNSAPDKSGLPSDRFSAERTGGSVSTLTIQRTQQEDSAVYLCASSLPTGGVFNEQFFGPGTRLTVL.

This rearrangement joins TRBV28 to TRBJ1-1; D ambiguous. Germline CDR1 and CDR2: MDHEN and SYDVKM. The CDR3 spans 8 residues. V lost 8 bases to trimming and J lost 13 bases, with 8 bases between them. CDR3 sequence (DNA): TGTGCCAGCCCCGTCGGTTTCTTT. It yields the protein CASPVGFF.

This clone was observed once. This sequence joins TRBV28 and TRBJ1-2; 11 bases are a match to TRBD1. CDR3 length: 15 residues. Trimming took 5 bases from V and 8 from J; bases not matched to a gene: 10. Germline V gives CDR1 MDHEN, CDR2 SYDVKM. CDR3: CASSPPPGQGAGYTF. CDR3 DNA sequence: TGTGCCAGCAGTCCTCCGCCCGGACAGGGGGCCGGCTACACCTTC.

The chain recombines TRBV7-2 with TRBJ2-5; the match to TRBD2 covers 8 bases. The CDR3 runs 13 residues. Losses at the gene ends were 7 bases for V and 5 bases for J; bases not matched to a gene: 6. Germline V gene lookup returns CDR1 SGHTA and CDR2 FQGNSA. The CDR3 DNA reads TGTGCCAGCACCCCGGGGGGGCGGGAGACCCAGTACTTC. Translating it yields CASTPGGRETQYF.

The chain carries TRBV7-3 and TRBJ2-2; D remains ambiguous. Germline V gives CDR1 SGHTA, CDR2 FQGTGA. V dropped 2 bases and J dropped 4 bases, with 14 bases sitting between them. The CDR3 has 16 amino acids. Written as DNA, the CDR3 is TGTGCCAGCAGCTTAGAGGTGGTGGGAAGCACCGGGGAGCTGTTTTTT. It translates to CASSLEVVGSTGELFF.

The V call is TRBV5-5, the J call TRBJ1-1; 7 bases are shared with TRBD1. Per germline, CDR1 SGHKS and CDR2 YYEKEE (reference sequence). The CDR3 is 18 amino acids. The junction had 18 bases not matched to a gene; V was cut back by 2 bases and J by 5 bases. The DNA of the CDR3 is TGTGCCAGCAGCTTAACGTCCCGGGACAGACTAATGGGGACTGAAGCTTTCTTT. Translating it yields CASSLTSRDRLMGTEAFF.

This clone was seen only a few times. The chain carries TRBV28 and TRBJ1-1; TRBD1 matches 7 bases. This CDR3 is 12 amino acids long. Trimming cost V 7 bases and J 7 bases; bases outside gene matches: 6. From germline, CDR1 is MDHEN and CDR2 SYDVKM. The CDR3 coding sequence is TGTGCCAGCACCATGACAGGGTTTGAAGCTTTCTTT. Translation: CASTMTGFEAFF.

J is TRBJ2-7 and V is TRBV14; TRBD2 might be the D (5 bases). The CDR3 covers 13 residues. The germline V gene has CDR1 SGHDN and CDR2 FVKESK. The V and J ends lost 4 bases and 3 bases respectively, with 10 bases between them. CDR3 nucleotides: TGTGCCAGCAGCCTCGGGATTTTCTACGAGCAGTACTTC. This translates into CASSLGIFYEQYF.

V usage is TRBV7-9 and J usage is TRBJ2-1; TRBD1 agrees at 10 bases. Per germline, CDR1 SEHNR and CDR2 FQNEAQ (reference sequence). There are 14 residues in the CDR3. The V and J ends lost 6 bases and 6 bases, in that order; junction bases with no gene match: 5. CDR3 loop: CASRGQGRTNEQFF. In DNA, the CDR3 is TGTGCCAGCAGGGGACAGGGGAGGACCAATGAGCAGTTCTTC.

The chain combines TRBV28 with TRBJ2-7, with TRBD2 as a possible D gene (5 bases). The germline V gene encodes CDR1 MDHEN and CDR2 SYDVKM. V was pared by 3 bases and J by 6 bases, with 15 bases between. The CDR3 length is 14 residues. Written as DNA, the CDR3 is TGTGCCAGCAGTTTCTTTGCGACTACGATCGAGCAGTACTTC. Its protein is CASSFFATTIEQYF.

CDR3 nucleotide sequence: TGTGCCAGCAGCTCGATAGCGGGATCTTTTTCCGGGGAGCTGTTTTTT. It is translated as CASSSIAGSFSGELFF. This chain links TRBV7-3 with TRBJ2-2; TRBD2 matches at 8 bases. CDR1 is SGHTA, CDR2 FQGTGA, per germline. V lost 4 bases to trimming and J lost 6 bases; unmatched junction nucleotides: 10. This CDR3 spans 16 amino acids.

This clone is a singleton in its sample. This chain's CDR3 is CATGGDRAATEAFF. DNA of the CDR3: TGTGCCACGGGAGGGGACAGGGCGGCCACTGAAGCTTTCTTT. V gene TRBV6-6 combines with J gene TRBJ1-1, with 9 bases identical to TRBD1. V lost 10 bases and J lost 4; bases outside the gene matches: 10. There are 14 residues in the CDR3. Germline V CDR1 and CDR2: MNHNY, SVGAGI (reference sequence).

The genes are TRBV27 and TRBJ2-1, with D perhaps matching TRBD2 (5 bases). The germline CDR1 and CDR2 sequences are MNHEY and SMNVEV (reference sequence). The CDR3 length is 16 residues. Trimming cost V 4 bases and J 1 base, with 14 bases left between them. The CDR3 loop is CASSSSKGASYNEQFF. The CDR3 region has the DNA TGTGCCAGCAGTTCCAGCAAGGGAGCATCCTACAATGAGCAGTTCTTC.

This clone occurred once. The chain carries TRBV9 and TRBJ1-1; no clear D gene. V gave up 5 bases and J gave up 5 bases, with 13 bases separating them. Germline V CDR1 and CDR2: SGDLS, YYNGEE. This CDR3 comprises 13 residues. The CDR3 nucleotides read TGTGCCAGCAGGTCTTTGGGGAGGACTGAAGCTTTCTTT. It encodes CASRSLGRTEAFF.

The CDR3 here is CASSLEVGVNYGYTF. The DNA for the CDR3 is TGTGCCAGCAGCTTAGAAGTGGGGGTAAACTATGGCTACACCTTC. The rearrangement links TRBV7-9 to TRBJ1-2, with D tentatively TRBD1 (5 bases). The V and J ends lost 1 base and 2 bases respectively, with 11 bases between them. The CDR3 has 15 residues. CDR1 is SEHNR, CDR2 FQNEAQ, per germline (reference sequence).

The chain has TRBV7-7 and TRBJ1-4, with D unclear. Trimming removed 5 bases from V and 3 bases from J, with 13 bases in between. The V gene's germline CDR1 is SSHAT and CDR2 FNYEAQ (reference sequence). The CDR3 covers 15 residues. DNA of the CDR3: TGTGCCAGCAGCCAAGGACTAACGGCTAATGAAAAACTGTTTTTT. It is translated as CASSQGLTANEKLFF.

Remarks on this clone: The DNA is omitted, as the CDR3 cannot be located on it reliably, and the CDR3 follows TCRdb's listing. This chain joins TRBV13 and TRBJ2-1. From its first to its last residue, the CDR3 has 15 amino acids. CDR1 is PRHDT, CDR2 FYEKMQ, per germline (reference sequence). The CDR3 sequence: CASSYFGGGTPFLFF.